The present T cell receptor beta chain was sequenced within a study of CD8 T cells in Susac syndrome (dated by TCRdb to between 2018 and 2021). With respect to the entire study: The study used repertoire sequencing to test whether antigen drove CD8+ T cell activation and differentiation in Susac syndrome.

On this clonotype itself: The antigen it binds to is not known. No base quality information exists; no much larger clone differs at one position.

RNA was extracted using the RNeasy kit, and about 0.45 to 1 microgram was reverse transcribed with random hexamers. The immunoSEQ multiplex PCR assay, covering 54 Vbeta and 13 Jbeta segments, was used to amplify TCR beta CDR3 regions. Bias from PCR amplification was corrected by using a synthetic template baseline for primer optimization and for computational correction. The study's processing was this. Reads were assigned to V, D and J genes according to IMGT and analyzed in immunoSEQ Analyzer, with only productive sequences retained. To calculate clonality, Shannon entropy was normalized by log2 of the number of productive unique sequences and then subtracted from one. Public and private clones were assessed among the 100 most prevalent clones of each patient and control. A clone was defined as Susac-specific if it was absent from the healthy and MS cohorts, from about a thousand published viral clones and from other ImmuneACCESS disease sequences. Using fastp at Q25 and MiXCR, TCRdb reprocessed the public reads and kept productive beta chains. Each entry merges the rows of one CDR3 protein and shows their most common DNA and genes. It is TCRdb's table, rather than the study itself, that gives the V and J calls and clone size. The sample has 100,000 to 150,000 distinct CDR3 sequences on record, nearly 95% of them singletons. The ten top clones hold more than 0.09% of the sample.

Counted from cysteine to phenylalanine, this CDR3 has 14 amino acids. Just the 42-base CDR3 DNA is kept, in frame starting at base 1. Relative to germline, V is missing 5 bases and J is missing 6 bases, with 9 bases of the junction outside any gene match. High-throughput TCR beta sequencing profiled peripheral blood CD8+ and CD4+ T cells from healthy donors, Susac syndrome patients and multiple sclerosis patients. Healthy donors were age- and sex-matched controls. Bulk CD8+ and CD4+ T cells were purified by magnetic negative isolation, whereas CD8+ TEMRA cells were enriched by FACS. Blood was drawn into EDTA tubes, processed within 24 hours, and PBMCs were isolated by density gradient centrifugation. PBMCs destined for TCR sequencing were cryopreserved in liquid nitrogen and later thawed in a 37 °C water bath. The sorted or isolated CD4+, CD8+ and CD8+ TEMRA cells had a purity of 90% or higher. Broad study findings and their caveats: The number of individuals in the TCR sequencing and HLA analysis was acknowledged as relatively small.

The chain employs TRBV12-3 or TRBV12-4 and TRBJ2-7, with 8 middle bases fitting TRBD1. This TCR derives from a human donor in good health. Sample: CD4+ T cells from PBMCs. The DNA sequence follows: TGTGCCAGCAGTCCCGGGACAGGTTTTTTCGAGCAGTACTTC. Translated, it reads CASSPGTGFFEQYF.